Shown below are 2 T cell receptor beta chains from a single sample sequenced in a study of vaccination and CD4 T cells after COVID-19. Their target antigens are unknown. Cultured CD4+ T cells had their DNA profiled by the Oncomine TCR Beta short-read assay. TCRdb re-analysed the PCR reads in MiXCR, keeping a single row per CDR3 protein. The data contain roughly 12,000 distinct CDR3 sequences, 76% of them seen just once; the ten biggest clones take up about a quarter. Treatment indicated: roughly ten-day PBMC culture with coronavirus spike peptide pools or control peptides (ViraFEST assay). Sequenced sample: CD4+ T cells from blood, cultured in vitro. All receptors come from a human donor who had recovered from COVID-19.

This clonotype was counted only a few times. The V gene is TRBV7-2, the J gene TRBJ1-2, with TRBD1 as a possible D gene (5 bases). CDR1 and CDR2 (germline): SGHTA, FQGNSA. This CDR3 comprises 13 residues. Trimming left V 4 bases short and J 6 bases short, with 12 bases between. The CDR3, as DNA: TGTGCCAGCAGCTACCTCTTGGGGGATGGCTACACCTTC. Amino acid sequence: CASSYLLGDGYTF. Based on the CDR3 plus reference TRBV7-2 and TRBJ1-2, the full variable domain is GAGVSQSPSNKVTEKGKDVELRCDPISGHTALYWYRQSLGQGLEFLIYFQGNSAPDKSGLPSDRFSAERTGGSVSTLTIQRTQQEDSAVYLCASSYLLGDGYTFGSGTRLTVV.

This chain joins TRBV12-3 or TRBV12-4 and TRBJ1-2; 7 nucleotides align to TRBD1. The CDR3 spans 14 residues. The V segment lost 4 bases and the J segment 4 bases; nucleotides outside the gene matches: 6. CDR3 sequence (DNA): TGTGCCAGCAGTTCCGGGACAGAAGTCTATGGCTACACCTTC. Its translation is CASSSGTEVYGYTF.